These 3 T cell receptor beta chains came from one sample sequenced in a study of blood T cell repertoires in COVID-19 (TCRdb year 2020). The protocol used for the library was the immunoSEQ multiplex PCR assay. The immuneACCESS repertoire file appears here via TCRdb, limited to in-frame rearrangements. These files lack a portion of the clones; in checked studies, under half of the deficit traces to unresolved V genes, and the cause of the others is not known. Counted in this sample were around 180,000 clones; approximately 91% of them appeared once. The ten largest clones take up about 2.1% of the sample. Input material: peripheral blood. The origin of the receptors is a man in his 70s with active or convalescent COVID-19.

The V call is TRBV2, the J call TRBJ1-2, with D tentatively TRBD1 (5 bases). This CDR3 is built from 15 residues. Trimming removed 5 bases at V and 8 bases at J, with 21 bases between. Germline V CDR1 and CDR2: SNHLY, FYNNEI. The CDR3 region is CASSRGGTYNGGYTF. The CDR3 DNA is TGTGCCAGCAGTAGGGGCGGGACTTACAATGGAGGCTACACCTTC.

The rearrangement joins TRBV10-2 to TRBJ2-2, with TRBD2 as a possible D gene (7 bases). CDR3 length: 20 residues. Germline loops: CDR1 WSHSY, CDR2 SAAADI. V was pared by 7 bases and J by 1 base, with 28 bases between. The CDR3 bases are TGCGCCAGCACCACCGATACCAACTCAGGGGAGGGGATGAACACCGGGGAGCTGTTTTTT. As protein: CASTTDTNSGEGMNTGELFF.

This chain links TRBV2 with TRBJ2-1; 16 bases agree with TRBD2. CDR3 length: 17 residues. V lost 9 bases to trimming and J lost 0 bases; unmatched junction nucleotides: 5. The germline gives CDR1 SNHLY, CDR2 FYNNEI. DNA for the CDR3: TGTGCCAGTACCGGGACTAGCGGGGGGGTCTCCTACAATGAGCAGTTCTTC. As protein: CASTGTSGGVSYNEQFF.